The 21 T cell receptor beta chains reported below all come from one sample, sequenced in a study of cytomegalovirus exposure and HLA in healthy donors. PCR employed 60 Vbeta and 13 Jbeta primers. This table comes from immunoSEQ multiplex PCR, and its TCRdb copy is limited to in-frame clones, with some not included. The table lists some 200,000 clones, 81% of them singletons. The sequenced material came from PBMCs. These TCRs come from a man aged 50 or older in good health and CMV-seronegative.

The chain carries TRBV18 and TRBJ2-7; 8 positions agree with TRBD2. From germline, CDR1 is KGHSH and CDR2 LQKENI. V gave up 6 bases and J gave up 2 bases; unmatched junction bases: 6. The CDR3 is 14 amino acids. The CDR3 region has the DNA TGTGCCAGCTCCCCGGGGGGGCCGACCTACGAGCAGTACTTC. This encodes CASSPGGPTYEQYF.

The gene calls are TRBV30 and TRBJ2-7, with D possibly matching TRBD1 (5 bases). In germline, CDR1 is GTSNPN, CDR2 SVGIG (reference sequence). The CDR3 loop spans 12 amino acids. V was trimmed by 1 base and J by 7 bases, leaving 11 bases between them. The CDR3 is CAWSGGLGEQYF. In nucleotides, the CDR3 is TGTGCCTGGAGTGGGGGCCTGGGAGAGCAGTACTTC.

The CDR3: CASSHTPDRGTGYTF. The CDR3 DNA follows: TGCGCCAGCAGCCACACTCCGGACAGGGGAACCGGCTACACCTTC. The chain joins TRBV4-3 to TRBJ1-2; 9 bases line up with TRBD1. The CDR3 length is 15 residues. Germline CDR1 and CDR2: LGHNA and YSLEER. After removal of 3 bases from V and 8 bases from J, the junction contained 10 bases not matched to a gene.

CDR3 coding DNA: TGCGCCAGCAGCCAAGGCTCCAGGGACTACTATGGCTACACCTTC. Protein: CASSQGSRDYYGYTF. The J gene is TRBJ1-2, the V gene TRBV4-3; TRBD1 is a possible D gene (5 bases). This CDR3 spans 15 amino acids. Germline V gene lookup returns CDR1 LGHNA and CDR2 YSLEER. The germline V and J ends were trimmed by 1 base and 3 bases, with 12 bases remaining between them.

A remark on this clone: The junction shows a germline mismatch at one end, possibly a read error. This chain connects TRBV7-9 to TRBJ2-5, with D hard to call. The V gene's germline CDR1 is SEHNR and CDR2 FQNEAQ (reference sequence). The CDR3 covers 14 residues. DNA of the CDR3: TGTTCCAGCAGCCTAGGAGCGTGGGAAGAGACCCAGTACTTC. This encodes CSSSLGAWEETQYF.

The chain couples TRBV10-3 to TRBJ1-5; D is perhaps TRBD1 (5 bases). Trimming left V 10 bases short and J 1 base short, with 14 bases between. The CDR3 contains 14 residues. The germline CDR1 and CDR2 sequences are ENHRY and SYGVKD. CDR3 bases: TGTGCCACCGGGACTGGGGAAAGCAATCAGCCCCAGCATTTT. This gives the protein CATGTGESNQPQHF.

This chain joins TRBV25-1 and TRBJ1-1, with TRBD1 matching over 8 bases. The J segment lost 0 bases and the V segment lost 1 base, leaving 4 bases of the junction unmatched. The CDR3 spans 16 residues. Looked up from germline, CDR1 is MGHDK and CDR2 is SYGVNS. The CDR3 here is CASSEFAGGMNTEAFF. As DNA, the CDR3 is TGTGCCAGCAGTGAATTCGCAGGGGGCATGAACACTGAAGCTTTCTTT.

This clone occurred once. This chain joins TRBV10-3 and TRBJ2-1, with 7 bases identical to TRBD2. CDR3 length: 13 amino acids. The germline CDR1 and CDR2 sequences are ENHRY and SYGVKD. Trimming took 10 bases from V and 9 from J; bases not matched to a gene: 12. DNA of the CDR3: TGTGCCACAACCGGGACTATTCAGGGTGAGCAGTTCTTC. Protein product: CATTGTIQGEQFF.

The chain recombines TRBV10-1 with TRBJ1-1; D remains ambiguous. Germline CDR1 is WNHNN and CDR2 is SYGVQD (reference sequence). CDR3 length: 14 residues. Trimming removed 1 base at V and 5 bases at J, with 11 bases between. This CDR3 reads CASSEWPSITEAFF. The CDR3 DNA is TGCGCCAGCAGTGAGTGGCCCTCGATAACTGAAGCTTTCTTT.

V and J are TRBV15 and TRBJ2-1; possible D gene TRBD2, 5 bases. The CDR3 runs to 14 residues. CDR1 is LNHNV, CDR2 YYDKDF, per germline (reference sequence). Trimming shortened V by 5 bases and J by 4 bases, and 12 bases separated the two germline ends. The chain's CDR3 is CATSPPGGYNEQFF. The DNA of the CDR3 is TGTGCCACCAGCCCCCCCGGCGGGTACAATGAGCAGTTCTTC.

As regards this clone: Relative to the germline gene, one junction end is altered; a read error may explain this. The chain uses TRBV4-2 and TRBJ1-2, with D possibly being TRBD1 (6 bases). Per germline, CDR1 LGHNA and CDR2 YNFKEQ. The CDR3 consists of 14 residues. The CDR3 sequence is CASSQDGGAGGYTF. The CDR3 bases are TGTGCCAGCAGTCAAGACGGGGGGGCAGGTGGCTACACCTTC.

This chain links TRBV9 with TRBJ1-1; the D is unclear. CDR3 length: 15 residues. Germline CDR1 reads SGDLS; CDR2 reads YYNGEE. V shed 3 bases and J shed 1 base, with 13 bases lying between them. The CDR3 DNA reads as TGTGCCAGCAGCGCCGGCGGCGGGAAGAACACTGAAGCTTTCTTT. This encodes CASSAGGGKNTEAFF. The full variable domain, rest sourced from reference TRBV9 and TRBJ1-1, is DSGVTQTPKHLITATGQRVTLRCSPRSGDLSVYWYQQSLDQGLQFLIQYYNGEERAKGNILERFSAQQFPDLHSELNLSSLELGDSALYFCASSAGGGKNTEAFFGQGTRLTVV.

This chain links TRBV5-1 with TRBJ1-4, with 7 bases aligning to TRBD1. CDR3 length equals 15 residues. The ends lost 0 bases at V and 5 bases at J; junction bases unmatched: 4. Germline lookup yields CDR1 SGHRS and CDR2 YFSETQ. The CDR3: CASSLVGTVNEKLFF. Written as DNA, the CDR3 is TGCGCCAGCAGCTTGGTGGGGACAGTGAATGAAAAACTGTTTTTT.

Note on this clone: One end of the junction fails to match germline, which may point to a read error. The V call is TRBV7-7, the J call TRBJ1-1, with 11 bases fitting TRBD1. Germline V gene sequence: CDR1 SSHAT, CDR2 FNYEAQ (reference sequence). The CDR3 runs to 16 residues. CDR3 in DNA: TGTGCTAGCAGCCCCTTGGGGGGACAGGGGGACACTGAAGCTTTCTTT. As protein: CASSPLGGQGDTEAFF.

V usage is TRBV7-8 and J usage is TRBJ2-7, with D hard to call. Germline CDR1 SGHVS, CDR2 FQNEAQ. This CDR3 contains 12 residues. The ends were cut back, 0 bases at V and 5 bases at J, with 5 bases in the middle. In DNA, the CDR3 is TGTGCCAGCAGCTTAGCACGGGACGAGCAGTACTTC. It encodes CASSLARDEQYF.

The chain links TRBV13 to TRBJ1-1; 7 nucleotides agree with TRBD1. J gave up 7 bases and V 3 bases, and 5 bases lay outside the gene matches. Germline V gives CDR1 PRHDT, CDR2 FYEKMQ (reference sequence). The CDR3 has 13 amino acids. The CDR3 DNA sequence: TGTGCCAGCAGCTTGACAGGGACCAATGAAGCTTTCTTT. Translation gives CASSLTGTNEAFF.

In DNA form, the CDR3 reads TGTGCCAGCAGGGGGGGACAGGGGCCAACATACAATGAGCAGTTCTTC. It codes for CASRGGQGPTYNEQFF. The chain combines TRBV13 with TRBJ2-1; TRBD1 agrees at 10 bases. The V gene's germline CDR1 is PRHDT and CDR2 FYEKMQ (reference sequence). Trimming cost V 6 bases and J 4 bases; bases outside gene matches: 9. CDR3 length: 16 residues.

This clone was picked up a small number of times. J is TRBJ1-2 and V is TRBV19; D not certain. The CDR3 has 14 amino acids. V was pared by 3 bases and J by 5 bases, with 13 bases between. CDR1 is LNHDA, CDR2 SQIVND, per germline (reference sequence). The CDR3 nucleotides read TGTGCCAGTAGTATTATCGGGGTCTCGTATGGCTACACCTTC. Amino acid sequence: CASSIIGVSYGYTF.

The V and J genes are TRBV7-6 and TRBJ2-3; D is undetermined. Germline V gene sequence: CDR1 SGHVS, CDR2 FNYEAQ. The ends were cut back, 1 base at V and 2 bases at J, with 4 bases in the middle. The CDR3 runs 13 residues. CDR3 coding DNA: TGTGCCAGCAGCTTAGATCTCACAGATACGCAGTATTTT. Amino acid sequence: CASSLDLTDTQYF.

The chain couples TRBV5-1 to TRBJ1-1; D perhaps matches TRBD1 (5 bases). This CDR3 comprises 15 residues. Germline CDR1 is SGHRS and CDR2 is YFSETQ. Trimming took off 3 bases at V and 1 base at J, with 13 bases between the two ends. As DNA, the CDR3 is TGCGCCAGCAGCTCGCAACAGGAAAAGAACACTGAAGCTTTCTTT. This encodes CASSSQQEKNTEAFF.

Here the CDR3 DNA reads TGTGCCAGCAGCACTGGCTGGGGGGTTAATCAGCCCCAGCATTTT. Residues: CASSTGWGVNQPQHF. V is TRBV7-2 and J is TRBJ1-5, with D tentatively TRBD1 (5 bases). The germline gives CDR1 SGHTA, CDR2 FQGNSA. The CDR3 totals 15 residues. V lost 5 bases to trimming and J lost 4 bases, with 15 bases between them.